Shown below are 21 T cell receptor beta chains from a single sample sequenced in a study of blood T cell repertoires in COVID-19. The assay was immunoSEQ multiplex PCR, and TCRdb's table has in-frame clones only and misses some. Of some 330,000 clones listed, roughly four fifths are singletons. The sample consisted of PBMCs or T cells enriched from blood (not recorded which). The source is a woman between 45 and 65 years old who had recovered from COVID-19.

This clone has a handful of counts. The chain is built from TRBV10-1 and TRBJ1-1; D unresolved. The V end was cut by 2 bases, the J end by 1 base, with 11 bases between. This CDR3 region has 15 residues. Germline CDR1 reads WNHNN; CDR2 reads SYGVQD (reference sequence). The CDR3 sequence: CASSERDRANTEAFF. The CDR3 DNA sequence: TGCGCCAGCAGTGAGCGGGATCGGGCGAACACTGAAGCTTTCTTT.

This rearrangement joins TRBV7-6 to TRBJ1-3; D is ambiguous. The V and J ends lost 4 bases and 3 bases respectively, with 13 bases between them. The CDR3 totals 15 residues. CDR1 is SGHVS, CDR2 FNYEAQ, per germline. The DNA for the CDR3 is TGTGCCAGCAGCTCGGAGAGGCCTTATGGAAACACCATATATTTT. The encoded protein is CASSSERPYGNTIYF.

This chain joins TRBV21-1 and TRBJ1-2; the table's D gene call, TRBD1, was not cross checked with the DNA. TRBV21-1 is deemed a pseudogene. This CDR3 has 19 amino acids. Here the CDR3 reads CASSPHPPGQGSWGYGYTF. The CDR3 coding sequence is TGTGCCAGCAGCCCCCACCCCCCGGGACAGGGAAGCTGGGGCTATGGCTACACCTTC.

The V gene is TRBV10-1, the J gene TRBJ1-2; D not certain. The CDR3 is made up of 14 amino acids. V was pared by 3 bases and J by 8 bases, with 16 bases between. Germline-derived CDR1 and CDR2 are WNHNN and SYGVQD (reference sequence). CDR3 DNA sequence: TGCGCCAGCAGTGAACGGGGAGAGAGGGAGGGCTACACCTTC. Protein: CASSERGEREGYTF.

The CDR3 reads CASSLKLTGTTNSPLHF. The CDR3 DNA is TGTGCCAGCAGCCTCAAGTTAACCGGGACAACGAATTCACCCCTCCACTTT. This chain connects TRBV3-1 (or the pseudogene TRBV3-2) to TRBJ1-6; weak D call: TRBD1 (6 bases). The V end lost 4 bases, the J end lost 7 bases, and 20 bases lay between the germline ends. The CDR3 covers 17 residues. Germline V gene sequence: CDR1 LGHDT, CDR2 YNNKEL (reference sequence).

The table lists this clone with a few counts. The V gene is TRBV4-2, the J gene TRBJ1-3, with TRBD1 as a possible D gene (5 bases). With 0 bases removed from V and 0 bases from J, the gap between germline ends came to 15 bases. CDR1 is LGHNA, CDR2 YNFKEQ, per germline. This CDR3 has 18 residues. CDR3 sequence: CASSQETLRDFSGNTIYF. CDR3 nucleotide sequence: TGTGCCAGCAGCCAAGAGACTCTACGGGACTTCTCTGGAAACACCATATATTTT.

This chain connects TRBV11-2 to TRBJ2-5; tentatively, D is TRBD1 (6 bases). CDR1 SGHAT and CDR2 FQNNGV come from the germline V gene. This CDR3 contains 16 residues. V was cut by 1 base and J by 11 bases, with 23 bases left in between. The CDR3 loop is CASSLVIGQGPYFQYF. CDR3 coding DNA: TGTGCCAGCAGCTTAGTCATCGGTCAGGGGCCCTACTTTCAGTACTTC.

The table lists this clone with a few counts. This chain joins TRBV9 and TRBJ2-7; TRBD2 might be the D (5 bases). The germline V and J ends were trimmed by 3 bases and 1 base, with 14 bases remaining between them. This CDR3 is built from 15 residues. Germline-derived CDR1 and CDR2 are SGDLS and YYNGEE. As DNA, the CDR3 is TGTGCCAGCAGCGCGTCCGGGGTGGGTTCCTACGAGCAGTACTTC. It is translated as CASSASGVGSYEQYF.

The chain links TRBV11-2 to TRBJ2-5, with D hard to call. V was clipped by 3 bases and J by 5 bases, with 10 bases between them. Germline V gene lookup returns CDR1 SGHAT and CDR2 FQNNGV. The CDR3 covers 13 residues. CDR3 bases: TGTGCCAGCAGCTTGGGTCTGCGGGAGACCCAGTACTTC. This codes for CASSLGLRETQYF.

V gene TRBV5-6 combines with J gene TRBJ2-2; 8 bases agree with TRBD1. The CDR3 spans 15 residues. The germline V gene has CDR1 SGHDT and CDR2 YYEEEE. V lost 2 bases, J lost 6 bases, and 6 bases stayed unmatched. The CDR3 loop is CASSLGTGRAGELFF. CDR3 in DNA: TGTGCCAGCAGCTTAGGGACAGGTCGAGCCGGGGAGCTGTTTTTT.

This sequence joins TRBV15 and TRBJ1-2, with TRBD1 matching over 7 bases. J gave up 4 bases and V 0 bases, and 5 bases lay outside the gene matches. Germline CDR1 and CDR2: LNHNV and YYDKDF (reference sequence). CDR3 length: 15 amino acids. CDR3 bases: TGTGCCACCAGCAGAGATAGGACAGGAGCCTATGGCTACACCTTC. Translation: CATSRDRTGAYGYTF.

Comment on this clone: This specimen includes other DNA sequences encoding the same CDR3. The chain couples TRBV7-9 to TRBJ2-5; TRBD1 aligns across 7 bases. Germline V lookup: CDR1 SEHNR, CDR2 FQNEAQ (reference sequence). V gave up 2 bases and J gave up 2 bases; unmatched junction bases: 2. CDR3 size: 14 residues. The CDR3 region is CASSLRGQQETQYF. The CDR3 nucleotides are TGTGCCAGCAGCTTAAGGGGACAGCAAGAGACCCAGTACTTC.

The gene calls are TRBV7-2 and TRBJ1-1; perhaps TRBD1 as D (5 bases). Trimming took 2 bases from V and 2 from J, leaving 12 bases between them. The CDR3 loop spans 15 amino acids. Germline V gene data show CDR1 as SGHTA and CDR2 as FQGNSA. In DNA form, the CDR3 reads TGTGCCAGCAGCTTATTGGGACTGACAAACACTGAAGCTTTCTTT. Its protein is CASSLLGLTNTEAFF.

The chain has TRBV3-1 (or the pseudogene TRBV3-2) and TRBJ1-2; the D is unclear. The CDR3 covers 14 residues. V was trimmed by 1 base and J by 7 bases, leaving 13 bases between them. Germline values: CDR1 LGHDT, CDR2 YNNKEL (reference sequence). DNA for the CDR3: TGTGCCAGCAGCCAAGTTGGCCCCCAGGTTGGCTACACCTTC. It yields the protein CASSQVGPQVGYTF.

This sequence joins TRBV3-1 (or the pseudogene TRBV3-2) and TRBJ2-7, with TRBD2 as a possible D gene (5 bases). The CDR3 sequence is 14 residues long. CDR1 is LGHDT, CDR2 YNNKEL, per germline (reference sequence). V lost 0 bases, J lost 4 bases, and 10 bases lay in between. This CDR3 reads CASSQDWTGYEQYF. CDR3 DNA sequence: TGTGCCAGCAGCCAAGATTGGACTGGGTACGAGCAGTACTTC.

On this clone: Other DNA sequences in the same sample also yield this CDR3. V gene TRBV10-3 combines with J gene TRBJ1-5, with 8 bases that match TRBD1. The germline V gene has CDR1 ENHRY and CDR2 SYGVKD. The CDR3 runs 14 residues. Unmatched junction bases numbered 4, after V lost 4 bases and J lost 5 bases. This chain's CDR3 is CAISVGQGDQPQHF. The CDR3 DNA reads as TGTGCCATCAGTGTCGGACAGGGCGATCAGCCCCAGCATTTT.

CDR3 sequence: CASSQLAGGLGSYEQYF. The CDR3 coding sequence is TGCGCCAGCAGCCAGCTAGCAGGGGGCCTGGGCTCCTACGAGCAGTACTTC. The genes are TRBV4-1 and TRBJ2-7, with 8 positions matching TRBD1. Germline CDR1 is MGHRA and CDR2 is YSYEKL. V lost 3 bases, J lost 0 bases, and 10 bases stayed unmatched. The CDR3 length is 17 residues.

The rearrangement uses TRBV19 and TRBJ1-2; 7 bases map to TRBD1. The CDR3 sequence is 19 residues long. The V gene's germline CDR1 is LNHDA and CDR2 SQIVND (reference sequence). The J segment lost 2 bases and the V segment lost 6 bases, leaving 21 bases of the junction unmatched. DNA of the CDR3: TGTGCCAGTAGCACCACCTCTCCTTCCCCGCGGGACAGCAACTATGGCTACACCTTC. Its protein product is CASSTTSPSPRDSNYGYTF.

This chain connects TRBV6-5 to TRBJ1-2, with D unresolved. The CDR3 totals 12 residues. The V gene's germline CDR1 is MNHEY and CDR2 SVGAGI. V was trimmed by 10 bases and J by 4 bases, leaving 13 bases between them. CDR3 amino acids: CATRRVGYGYTF. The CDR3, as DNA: TGTGCCACCAGGCGGGTAGGCTATGGCTACACCTTC.

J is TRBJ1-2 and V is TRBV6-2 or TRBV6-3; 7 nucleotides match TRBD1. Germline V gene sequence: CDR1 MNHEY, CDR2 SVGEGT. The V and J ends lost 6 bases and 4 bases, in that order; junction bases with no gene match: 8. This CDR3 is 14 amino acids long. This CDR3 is CASSPWGQSYGYTF. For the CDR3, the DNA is TGTGCCAGCAGCCCTTGGGGACAGAGCTATGGCTACACCTTC.

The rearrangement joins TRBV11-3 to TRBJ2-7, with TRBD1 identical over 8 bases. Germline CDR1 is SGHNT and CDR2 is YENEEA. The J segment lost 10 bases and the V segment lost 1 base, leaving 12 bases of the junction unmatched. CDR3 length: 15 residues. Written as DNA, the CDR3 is TGTGCCAGCAGCTTAGCTTCAGGGGGCGCGTTGGAACAGTACTTC. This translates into CASSLASGGALEQYF.